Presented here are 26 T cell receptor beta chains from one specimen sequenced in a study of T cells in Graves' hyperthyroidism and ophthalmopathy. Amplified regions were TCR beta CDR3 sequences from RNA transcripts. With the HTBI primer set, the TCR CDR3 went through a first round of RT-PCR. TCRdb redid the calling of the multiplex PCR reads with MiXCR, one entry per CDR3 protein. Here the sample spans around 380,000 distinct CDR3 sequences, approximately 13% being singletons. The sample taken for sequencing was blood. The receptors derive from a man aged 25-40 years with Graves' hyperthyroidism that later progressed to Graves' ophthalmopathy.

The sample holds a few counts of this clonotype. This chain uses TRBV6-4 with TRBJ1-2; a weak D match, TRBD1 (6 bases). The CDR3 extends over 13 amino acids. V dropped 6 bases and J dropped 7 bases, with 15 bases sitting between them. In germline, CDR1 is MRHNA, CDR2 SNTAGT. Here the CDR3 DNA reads TGTGCCAGCAGGGACCGAACACAGGGTGGCTACACCTTC. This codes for CASRDRTQGGYTF.

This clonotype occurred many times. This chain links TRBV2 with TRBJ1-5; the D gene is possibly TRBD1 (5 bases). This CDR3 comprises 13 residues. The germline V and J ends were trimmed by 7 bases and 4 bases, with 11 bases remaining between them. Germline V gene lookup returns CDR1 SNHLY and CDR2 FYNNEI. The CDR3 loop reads CASKEDKNQPQHF. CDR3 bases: TGTGCCAGCAAAGAGGACAAGAATCAGCCCCAGCATTTT. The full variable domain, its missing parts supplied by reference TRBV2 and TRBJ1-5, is EPEVTQTPSHQVTQMGQEVILRCVPISNHLYFYWYRQILGQKVEFLVSFYNNEISEKSEIFDDQFSVERPDGSNFTLKIRSTKLEDSAMYFCASKEDKNQPQHFGDGTRLSIL.

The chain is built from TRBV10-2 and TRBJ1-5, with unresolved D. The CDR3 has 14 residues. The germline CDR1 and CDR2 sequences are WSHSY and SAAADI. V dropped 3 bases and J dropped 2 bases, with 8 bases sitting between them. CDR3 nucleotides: TGCGCCAGCAGTGATACCCAGGGCAATCAGCCCCAGCATTTT. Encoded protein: CASSDTQGNQPQHF.

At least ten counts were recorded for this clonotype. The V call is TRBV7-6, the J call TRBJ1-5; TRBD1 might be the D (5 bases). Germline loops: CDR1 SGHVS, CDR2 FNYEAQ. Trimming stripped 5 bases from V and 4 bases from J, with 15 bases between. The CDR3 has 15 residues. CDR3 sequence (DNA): TGTGCCAGCAGCACCATAACAGGACTGAATCAGCCCCAGCATTTT. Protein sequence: CASSTITGLNQPQHF.

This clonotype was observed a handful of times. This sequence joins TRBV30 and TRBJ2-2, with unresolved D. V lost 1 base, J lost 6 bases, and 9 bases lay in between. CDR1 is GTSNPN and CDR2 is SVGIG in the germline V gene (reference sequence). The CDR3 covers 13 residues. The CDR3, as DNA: TGTGCCTGGAGTGGGGGTTTCCCCGGGGAGCTGTTTTTT. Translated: CAWSGGFPGELFF.

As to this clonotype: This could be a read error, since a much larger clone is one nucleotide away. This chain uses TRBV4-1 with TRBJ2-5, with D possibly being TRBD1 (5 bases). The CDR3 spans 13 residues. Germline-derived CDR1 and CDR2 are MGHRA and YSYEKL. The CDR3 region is CASGQVRGETQYF. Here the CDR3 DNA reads TGCGCCAGCGGCCAAGTAAGGGGAGAGACCCAGTACTTC.

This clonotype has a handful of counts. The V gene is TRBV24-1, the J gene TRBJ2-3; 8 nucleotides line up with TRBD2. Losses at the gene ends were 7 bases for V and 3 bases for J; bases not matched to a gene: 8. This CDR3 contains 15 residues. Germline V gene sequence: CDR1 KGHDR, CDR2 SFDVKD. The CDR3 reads CATSPGGEGTDTQYF. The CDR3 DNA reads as TGTGCCACCAGCCCCGGGGGGGAGGGGACAGATACGCAGTATTTT.

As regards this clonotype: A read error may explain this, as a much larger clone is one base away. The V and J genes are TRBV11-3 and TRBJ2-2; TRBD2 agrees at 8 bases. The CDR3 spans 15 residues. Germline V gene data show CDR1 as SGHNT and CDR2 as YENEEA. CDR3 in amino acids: CASSSRTSLTRELFF. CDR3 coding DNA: TGTGCCAGCAGCTCGCGGACTAGCCTCACCAGGGAGCTGTTTTTT. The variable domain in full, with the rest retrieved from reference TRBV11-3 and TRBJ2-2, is EAGVVQSPRYKIIEKKQPVAFWCNPISGHNTLYWYLQNLGQGPELLIRYENEEAVDDSQLPKDRFSAERLKGVDSTLKIQPAELGDSAVYLCASSSRTSLTRELFFGEGSRLTVL.

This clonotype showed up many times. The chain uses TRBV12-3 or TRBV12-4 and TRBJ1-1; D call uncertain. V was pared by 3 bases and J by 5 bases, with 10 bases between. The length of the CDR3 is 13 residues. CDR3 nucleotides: TGTGCCAGCAGTTTTTGGGTTAGGACTGAAGCTTTCTTT. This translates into CASSFWVRTEAFF.

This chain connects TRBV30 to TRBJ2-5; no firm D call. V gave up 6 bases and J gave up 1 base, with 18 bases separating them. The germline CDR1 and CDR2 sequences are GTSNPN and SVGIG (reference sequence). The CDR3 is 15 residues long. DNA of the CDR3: TGTGCCTGCCAGAACGCCGGTGGGGTCCAAGAGACCCAGTACTTC. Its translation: CACQNAGGVQETQYF.

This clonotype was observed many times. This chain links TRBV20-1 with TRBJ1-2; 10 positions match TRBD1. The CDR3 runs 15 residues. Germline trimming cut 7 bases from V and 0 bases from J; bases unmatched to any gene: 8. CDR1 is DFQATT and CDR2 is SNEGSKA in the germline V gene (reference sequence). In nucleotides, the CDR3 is TGCAGTGTCCGGGACAGGGGCCGACCTAACTATGGCTACACCTTC. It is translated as CSVRDRGRPNYGYTF.

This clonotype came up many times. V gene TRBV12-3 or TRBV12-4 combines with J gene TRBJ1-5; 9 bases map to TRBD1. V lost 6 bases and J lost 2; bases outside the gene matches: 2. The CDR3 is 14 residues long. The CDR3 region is CASRRTGGNQPQHF. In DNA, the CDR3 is TGTGCCAGCAGAAGGACAGGGGGCAATCAGCCCCAGCATTTT.

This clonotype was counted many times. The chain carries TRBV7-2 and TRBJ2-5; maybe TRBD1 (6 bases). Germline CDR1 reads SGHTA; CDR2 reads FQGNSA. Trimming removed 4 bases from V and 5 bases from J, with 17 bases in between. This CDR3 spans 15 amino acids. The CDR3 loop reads CASSSSQGPGETQYF. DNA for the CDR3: TGTGCCAGCAGCTCGTCTCAGGGGCCCGGGGAGACCCAGTACTTC.

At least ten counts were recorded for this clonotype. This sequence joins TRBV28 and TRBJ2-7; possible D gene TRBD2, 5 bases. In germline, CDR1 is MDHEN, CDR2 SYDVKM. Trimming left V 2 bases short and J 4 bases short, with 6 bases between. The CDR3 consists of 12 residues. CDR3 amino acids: CASSLPGYEQYF. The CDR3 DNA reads TGTGCCAGCAGTTTACCGGGATACGAGCAGTACTTC.

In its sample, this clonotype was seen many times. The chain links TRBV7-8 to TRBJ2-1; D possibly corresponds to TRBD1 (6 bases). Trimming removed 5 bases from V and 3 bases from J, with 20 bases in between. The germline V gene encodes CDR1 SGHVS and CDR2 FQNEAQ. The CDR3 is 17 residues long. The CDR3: CASSPPKWTAGYNEQFF. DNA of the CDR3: TGTGCCAGCAGCCCGCCGAAATGGACAGCAGGCTACAATGAGCAGTTCTTC.

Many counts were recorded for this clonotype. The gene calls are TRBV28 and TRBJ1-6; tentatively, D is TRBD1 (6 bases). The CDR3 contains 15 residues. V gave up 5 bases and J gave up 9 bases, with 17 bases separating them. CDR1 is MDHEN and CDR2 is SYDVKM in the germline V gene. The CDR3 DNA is TGTGCCAGCAGTAGGGGGGCAACCCAGAGTTCACCCCTCCACTTT. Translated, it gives CASSRGATQSSPLHF.

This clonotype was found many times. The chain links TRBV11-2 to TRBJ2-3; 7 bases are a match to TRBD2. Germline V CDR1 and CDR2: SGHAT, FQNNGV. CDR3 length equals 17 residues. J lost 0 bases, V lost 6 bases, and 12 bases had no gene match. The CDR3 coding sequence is TGTGCCAGCAGGGTAGCGGGCACCCCCATTAGCACAGATACGCAGTATTTT. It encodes CASRVAGTPISTDTQYF.

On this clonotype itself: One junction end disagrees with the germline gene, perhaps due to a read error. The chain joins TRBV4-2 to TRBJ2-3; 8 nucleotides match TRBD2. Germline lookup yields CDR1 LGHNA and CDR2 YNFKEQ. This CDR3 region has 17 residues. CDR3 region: CASSPSGSGGPTDAQYF. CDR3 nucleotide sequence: TGTGCCAGCAGCCCCTCAGGAAGCGGGGGACCGACAGATGCGCAGTATTTT.

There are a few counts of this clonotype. The CDR3 region is CASSPPLADVSGNTIYF. The CDR3 coding sequence is TGTGCCAGCTCACCACCCCTCGCGGATGTCTCTGGAAACACCATATATTTT. The chain joins TRBV18 to TRBJ1-3, with D unclear. The CDR3 sequence is 17 residues long. Germline CDR1 KGHSH, CDR2 LQKENI. V dropped 0 bases and J dropped 0 bases, with 12 bases sitting between them.

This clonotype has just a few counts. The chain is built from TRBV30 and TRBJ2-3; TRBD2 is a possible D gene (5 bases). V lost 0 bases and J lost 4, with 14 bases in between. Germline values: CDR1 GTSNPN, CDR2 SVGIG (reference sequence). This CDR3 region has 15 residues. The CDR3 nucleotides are TGTGCCTGGAGTGTCACCAGGCCGAGGGCAGATACGCAGTATTTT. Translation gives CAWSVTRPRADTQYF.

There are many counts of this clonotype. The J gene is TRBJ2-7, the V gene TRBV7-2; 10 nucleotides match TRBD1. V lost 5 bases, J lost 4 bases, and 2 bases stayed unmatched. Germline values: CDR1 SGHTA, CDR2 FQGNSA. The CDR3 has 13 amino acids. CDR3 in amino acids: CASSRDRGYEQYF. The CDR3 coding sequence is TGTGCCAGCAGCAGGGACAGGGGATACGAGCAGTACTTC.

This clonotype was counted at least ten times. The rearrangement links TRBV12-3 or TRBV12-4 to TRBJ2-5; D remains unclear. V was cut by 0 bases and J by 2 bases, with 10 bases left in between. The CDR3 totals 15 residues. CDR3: CASSLAQFEQETQYF. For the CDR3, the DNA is TGTGCCAGCAGTTTAGCGCAATTCGAGCAAGAGACCCAGTACTTC.

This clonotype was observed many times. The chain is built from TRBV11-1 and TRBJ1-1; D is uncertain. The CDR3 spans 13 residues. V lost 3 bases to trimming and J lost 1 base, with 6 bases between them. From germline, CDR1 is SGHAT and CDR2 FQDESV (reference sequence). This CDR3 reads CASSFTRNTEAFF. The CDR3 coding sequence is TGTGCCAGCAGCTTTACAAGGAACACTGAAGCTTTCTTT. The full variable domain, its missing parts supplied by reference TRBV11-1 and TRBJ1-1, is EAEVAQSPRYKITEKSQAVAFWCDPISGHATLYWYRQILGQGPELLVQFQDESVVDDSQLPKDRFSAERLKGVDSTLKIQPAELGDSAMYLCASSFTRNTEAFFGQGTRLTVV.

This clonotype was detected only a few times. The DNA of the CDR3 is TGTGCCAGCAGTTTACCCGACAGTCGGGGGAGGGAAAAACTGTTTTTT. Protein sequence: CASSLPDSRGREKLFF. The chain couples TRBV28 to TRBJ1-4, with D perhaps matching TRBD1 (5 bases). V was trimmed by 2 bases and J by 8 bases, leaving 18 bases between them. The CDR3 has 16 residues. Germline CDR1 and CDR2: MDHEN and SYDVKM.

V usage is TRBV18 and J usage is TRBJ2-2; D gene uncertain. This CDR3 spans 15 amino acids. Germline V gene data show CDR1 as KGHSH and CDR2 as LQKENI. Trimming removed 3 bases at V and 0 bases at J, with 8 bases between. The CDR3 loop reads CASSPQSANTGELFF. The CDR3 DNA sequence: TGTGCCAGCTCACCTCAGAGCGCGAACACCGGGGAGCTGTTTTTT.

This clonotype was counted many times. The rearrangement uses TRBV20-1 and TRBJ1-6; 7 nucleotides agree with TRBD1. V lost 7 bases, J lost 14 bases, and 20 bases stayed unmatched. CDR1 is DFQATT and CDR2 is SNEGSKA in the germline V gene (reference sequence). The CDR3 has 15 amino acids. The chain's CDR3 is CSGDLRDSGNGALHF. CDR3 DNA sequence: TGCAGTGGGGACCTGCGGGACAGCGGAAATGGGGCCCTCCACTTT.